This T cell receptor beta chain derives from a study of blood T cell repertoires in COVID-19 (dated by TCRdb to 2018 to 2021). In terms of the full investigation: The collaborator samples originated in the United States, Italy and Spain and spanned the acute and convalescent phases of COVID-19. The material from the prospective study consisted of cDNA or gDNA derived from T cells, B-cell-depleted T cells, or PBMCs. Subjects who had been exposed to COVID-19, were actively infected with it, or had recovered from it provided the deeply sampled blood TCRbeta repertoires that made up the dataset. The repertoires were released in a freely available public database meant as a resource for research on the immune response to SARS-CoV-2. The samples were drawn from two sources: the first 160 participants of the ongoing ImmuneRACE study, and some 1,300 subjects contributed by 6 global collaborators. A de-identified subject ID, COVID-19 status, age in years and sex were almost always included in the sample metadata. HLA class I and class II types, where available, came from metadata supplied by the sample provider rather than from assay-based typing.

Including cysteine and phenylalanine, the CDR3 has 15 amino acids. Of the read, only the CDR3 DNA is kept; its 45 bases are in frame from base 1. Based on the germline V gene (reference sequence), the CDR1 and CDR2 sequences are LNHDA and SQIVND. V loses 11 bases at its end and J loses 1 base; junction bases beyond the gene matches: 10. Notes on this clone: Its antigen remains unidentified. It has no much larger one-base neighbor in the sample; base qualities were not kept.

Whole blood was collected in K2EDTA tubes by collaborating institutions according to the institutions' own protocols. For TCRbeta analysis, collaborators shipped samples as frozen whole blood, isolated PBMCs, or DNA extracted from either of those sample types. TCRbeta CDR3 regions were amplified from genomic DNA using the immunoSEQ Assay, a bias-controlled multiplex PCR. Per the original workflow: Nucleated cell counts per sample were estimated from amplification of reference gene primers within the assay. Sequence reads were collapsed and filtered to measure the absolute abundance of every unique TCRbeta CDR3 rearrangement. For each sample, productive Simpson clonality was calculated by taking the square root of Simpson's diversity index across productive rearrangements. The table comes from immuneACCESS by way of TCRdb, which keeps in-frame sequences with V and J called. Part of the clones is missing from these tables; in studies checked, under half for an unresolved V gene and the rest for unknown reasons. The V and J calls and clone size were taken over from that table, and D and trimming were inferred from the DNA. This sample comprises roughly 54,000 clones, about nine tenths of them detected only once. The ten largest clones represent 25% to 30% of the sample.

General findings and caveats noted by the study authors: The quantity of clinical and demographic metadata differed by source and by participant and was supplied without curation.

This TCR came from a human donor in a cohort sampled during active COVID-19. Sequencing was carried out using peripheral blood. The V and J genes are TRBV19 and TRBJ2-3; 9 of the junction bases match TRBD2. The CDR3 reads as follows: CAPRKQRGGTDTQYF. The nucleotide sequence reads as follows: TGTGCCCCAAGGAAGCAGCGGGGGGGCACAGATACGCAGTATTTT.